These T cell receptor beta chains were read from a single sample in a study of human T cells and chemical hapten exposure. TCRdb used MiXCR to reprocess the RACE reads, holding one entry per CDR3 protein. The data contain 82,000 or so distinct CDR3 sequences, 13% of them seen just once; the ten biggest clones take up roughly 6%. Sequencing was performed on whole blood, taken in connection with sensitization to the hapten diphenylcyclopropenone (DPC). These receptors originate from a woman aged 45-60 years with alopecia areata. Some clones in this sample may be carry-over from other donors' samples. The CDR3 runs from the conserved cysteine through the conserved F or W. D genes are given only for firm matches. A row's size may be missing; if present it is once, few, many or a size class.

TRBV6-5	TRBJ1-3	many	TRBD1	CASSSGQGLSGNTIYF	TGTGCCAGCAGTTCGGGACAGGGACTCTCTGGAAACACCATATATTTT
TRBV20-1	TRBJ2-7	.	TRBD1	CSAKQGVSYEQYF	TGCAGTGCTAAACAGGGGGTTAGCTACGAGCAGTACTTC
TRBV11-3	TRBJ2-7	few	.	CASSLESGEQYF	TGTGCCAGCAGCTTAGAATCAGGCGAGCAGTACTTC
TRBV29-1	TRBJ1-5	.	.	CSVRDTNQPQHF	TGCAGCGTCCGGGACACCAATCAGCCCCAGCATTTT
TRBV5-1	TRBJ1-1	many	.	CASSQRRFAQRDTEAFF	TGCGCCAGCAGTCAACGGCGGTTTGCGCAGAGGGACACTGAAGCTTTCTTT
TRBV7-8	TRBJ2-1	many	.	CASSLGQAQFF	TGTGCCAGCAGCTTAGGACAGGCGCAGTTCTTC
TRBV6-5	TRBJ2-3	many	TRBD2	CASSRGLAGGTDTQYF	TGTGCCAGCAGTAGGGGACTAGCGGGAGGCACAGATACGCAGTATTTT
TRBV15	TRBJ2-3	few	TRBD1	CATEPGGESGTDTQYF	TGTGCCACAGAGCCAGGGGGCGAATCTGGCACAGATACGCAGTATTTT
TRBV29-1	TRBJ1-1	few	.	CSVVELTATLF	TGCAGCGTTGTTGAGTTGACCGCTACCCTCTTT
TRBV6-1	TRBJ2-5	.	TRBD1	CASTLDRGKETQYF	TGTGCCAGCACATTGGACAGGGGAAAAGAGACCCAGTACTTC
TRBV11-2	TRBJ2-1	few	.	CASSLRLGYNEQFF	TGTGCCAGCAGCTTGAGACTAGGCTACAATGAGCAGTTCTTC
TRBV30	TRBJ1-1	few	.	CAWSMGPDTEAFF	TGTGCCTGGAGTATGGGGCCTGACACTGAAGCTTTCTTT
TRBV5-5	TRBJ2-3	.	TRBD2	CASSSGTSGRSDTQYF	TGTGCCAGCAGCTCCGGGACTAGCGGGAGGAGCGATACGCAGTATTTT
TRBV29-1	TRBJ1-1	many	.	CSVEGVFYTEAFF	TGCAGCGTTGAAGGTGTCTTCTACACTGAAGCTTTCTTT
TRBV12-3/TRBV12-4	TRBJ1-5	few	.	CASSLYGGRNQPQHF	TGTGCCAGCAGTTTATACGGGGGGAGAAATCAGCCCCAGCATTTT
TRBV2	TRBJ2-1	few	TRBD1	CASSGGQGINEQFF	TGTGCCAGCAGCGGGGGACAGGGAATCAATGAGCAGTTCTTC
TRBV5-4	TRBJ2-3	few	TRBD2	CASSFAGALDTQYF	TGTGCCAGCAGCTTCGCGGGAGCGTTGGATACGCAGTATTTT
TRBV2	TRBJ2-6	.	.	CASSGYPGANVLTF	TGTGCCAGCAGTGGATACCCTGGGGCCAACGTCCTGACTTTC
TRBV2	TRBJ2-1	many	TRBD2	CASGTSGQGRRDNEQFF	TGTGCCAGCGGGACTAGCGGCCAAGGAAGGAGGGACAATGAGCAGTTCTTC
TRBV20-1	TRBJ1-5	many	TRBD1	CSAALRQGSNQPQHF	TGCAGTGCTGCCCTCAGACAGGGGAGCAATCAGCCCCAGCATTTT
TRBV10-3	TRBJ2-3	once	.	CAISESTDTQYF	TGTGCCATCAGTGAGTCCACAGATACGCAGTATTTT
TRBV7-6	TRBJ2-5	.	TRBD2	CASSRGLAAGGTQYF	TGTGCCAGCAGCCGCGGACTAGCGGCGGGAGGGACCCAGTACTTC
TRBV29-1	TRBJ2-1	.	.	CSVERVNNEQFF	TGCAGCGTTGAACGAGTTAACAATGAGCAGTTCTTC
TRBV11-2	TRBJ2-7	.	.	CASSKGTRGVYEQYF	TGTGCCAGCAGCAAGGGAACTAGGGGGGTCTACGAGCAGTACTTC
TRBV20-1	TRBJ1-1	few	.	CSAPRPGGRTEAFF	TGCAGTGCTCCTAGACCGGGCGGAAGGACTGAAGCTTTCTTT
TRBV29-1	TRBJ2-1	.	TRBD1	CSVATGQGWHEQFF	TGCAGCGTTGCAACGGGACAGGGTTGGCATGAGCAGTTCTTC
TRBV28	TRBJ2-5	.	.	CASRTQGPQYF	TGTGCCAGCAGGACTCAGGGTCCCCAGTACTTC
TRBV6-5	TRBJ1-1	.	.	CASILSPGTGGFEAFF	TGTGCCAGCATCCTATCCCCGGGTACAGGCGGATTTGAAGCTTTCTTT
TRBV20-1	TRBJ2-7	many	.	CSAGPDYEQYF	TGCAGTGCCGGGCCCGACTACGAGCAGTACTTC
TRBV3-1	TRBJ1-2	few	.	CASSQLYGYTF	TGTGCCAGCAGCCAATTATATGGCTACACCTTC
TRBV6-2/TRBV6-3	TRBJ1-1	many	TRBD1	CASSFGGTATEAFF	TGTGCCAGCAGTTTCGGGGGGACAGCTACTGAAGCTTTCTTT
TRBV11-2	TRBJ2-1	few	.	CASSLALVSEQFF	TGTGCCAGCAGCTTAGCTCTAGTCTCCGAGCAGTTCTTC
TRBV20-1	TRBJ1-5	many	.	CSASMSLYSNQPQHF	TGCAGTGCTTCGATGAGTCTATATAGCAATCAGCCCCAGCATTTT
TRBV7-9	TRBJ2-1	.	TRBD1	CASSLTAGTGAYNEQFF	TGTGCCAGCAGCTTAACGGCCGGGACAGGGGCCTACAATGAGCAGTTCTTC
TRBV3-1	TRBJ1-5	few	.	CASSPGYNQPQHF	TGTGCCAGCAGCCCAGGGTACAATCAGCCCCAGCATTTT
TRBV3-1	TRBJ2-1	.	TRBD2	CASSRTSGRNEQFF	TGTGCCAGCAGCCGTACTAGCGGGAGGAATGAGCAGTTCTTC
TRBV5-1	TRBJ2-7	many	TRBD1	CASSLQGTYEQYF	TGCGCCAGCAGCTTACAGGGGACCTACGAGCAGTACTTC
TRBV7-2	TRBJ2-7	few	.	CASSLSPGRSYEQYF	TGTGCCAGCAGCTTAAGTCCAGGGAGGTCCTACGAGCAGTACTTC
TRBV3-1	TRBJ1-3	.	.	CASSHEGTFSGNTIYF	TGTGCCAGCAGCCACGAAGGGACCTTCTCTGGAAACACCATATATTTT
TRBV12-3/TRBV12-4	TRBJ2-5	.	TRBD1	CASSPGTGKITQYF	TGTGCCAGCAGCCCCGGGACAGGGAAGATCACCCAGTACTTC
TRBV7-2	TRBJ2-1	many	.	CASSLTGFYNEQFF	TGTGCCAGCAGCTTAACGGGGTTCTACAATGAGCAGTTCTTC
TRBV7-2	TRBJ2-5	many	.	CASSLGGHTETQYF	TGTGCCAGCAGCTTAGGGGGGCACACAGAGACCCAGTACTTC
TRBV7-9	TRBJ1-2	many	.	CASSPGRTGLADYGYTF	TGTGCCAGCAGCCCGGGCCGTACAGGGCTCGCAGACTATGGCTACACCTTC
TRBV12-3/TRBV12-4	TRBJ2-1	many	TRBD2	CASRFKTSGMGNEQFF	TGTGCCAGCAGATTTAAGACTAGCGGGATGGGAAATGAGCAGTTCTTC
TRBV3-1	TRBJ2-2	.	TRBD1	CASSQPGQGRTGELFF	TGTGCCAGCAGCCAGCCGGGACAGGGTCGGACCGGGGAGCTGTTTTTT
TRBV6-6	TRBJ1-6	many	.	CASSYRGGSLNSPLHF	TGTGCCAGCAGTTACCGGGGGGGGTCGTTAAATTCACCCCTCCACTTT
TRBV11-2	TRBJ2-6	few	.	CASSRFQGANVLTF	TGTGCCAGCAGCCGATTTCAGGGGGCCAACGTCCTGACTTTC
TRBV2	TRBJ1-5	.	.	CASSLQGVGSNQPQHF	TGTGCCAGCAGCCTACAGGGCGTAGGCAGCAATCAGCCCCAGCATTTT
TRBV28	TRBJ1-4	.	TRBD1	CASSSGQKNEKLFF	TGTGCCAGCAGTTCGGGACAGAAGAATGAAAAACTGTTTTTT
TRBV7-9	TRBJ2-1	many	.	CASSLSSASNEQFF	TGTGCCAGCAGCCTCTCGTCGGCCTCCAATGAGCAGTTCTTC
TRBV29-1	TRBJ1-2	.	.	CSVDRDAPLYGYTF	TGCAGCGTGGACCGGGACGCGCCGCTCTATGGCTACACCTTC
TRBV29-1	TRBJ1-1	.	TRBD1	CSVDLQGGRTEAFF	TGCAGCGTTGACCTCCAGGGGGGGAGGACTGAAGCTTTCTTT
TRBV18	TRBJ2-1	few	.	CASSPQLADNEQFF	TGTGCCAGCTCACCACAATTAGCCGACAATGAGCAGTTCTTC